These T cell receptor beta chains were read from a single sample in a study of shared clonotypes between healthy human individuals. Libraries were prepared by immunoSEQ multiplex PCR; TCRdb keeps only in-frame clonotypes and omits some of them. The profile covers millions of clones, with approximately 90% appearing a single time and roughly 0.15% taken by the ten largest. The sequenced sample was naive CD4+ T cells sorted from blood. The source is a man aged 18 to 30 in good health. Each CDR3 is given with its conserved first and last residue. Each record gives: D gene, J gene, V gene, CDR3 length, clone size, CDR3 DNA, CDR3 protein. The D gene is left open where the match is weak. Rows give clone size only sometimes, using once, few, many, or a class for an expanded clone.

TRBD1 TRBJ1-6 TRBV9 15 . TGTGCCAGCAGCCCCTGGACAGGGGAGGGTTCACCCCTCCACTTT CASSPWTGEGSPLHF
. TRBJ2-3 TRBV5-4 15 . TGTGCCAGCAGCTTGGACTCCCGGGGCGCAGATACGCAGTATTTT CASSLDSRGADTQYF
. TRBJ2-7 TRBV10-2 16 . TGCGCCAGCAGTGAACTCACAGGCGACCCCGGGGGCGAGCAGTACTTC CASSELTGDPGGEQYF
. TRBJ2-7 TRBV7-2 15 . TGTGCCAGCAGCTTAGAAGGGACCAACTCCTACGAGCAGTACTTC CASSLEGTNSYEQYF
. TRBJ1-2 TRBV6-1 12 . TGTGCCAGCAGTGACGGATTCTATGGCTACACCTTC CASSDGFYGYTF
. TRBJ2-3 TRBV7-3 14 . TGTGCCAGCAGCTTATTGGGGGAGAGGGATACGCAGTATTTT CASSLLGERDTQYF
. TRBJ1-2 TRBV7-9 13 . TGTGCCAGCAGCTTAATCACAGGTGGTGGCTACACCTTC CASSLITGGGYTF
TRBD2 TRBJ2-1 TRBV5-1 15 once TGCGCCAGCAGCTTTGTGGCGGGAGCATACAATGAGCAGTTCTTC CASSFVAGAYNEQFF
. TRBJ1-1 TRBV5-4 13 . TGTGCCAGCAGCCCGGGGCCGAACACTGAAGCTTTCTTT CASSPGPNTEAFF
TRBD2 TRBJ2-3 TRBV9 14 . TGTGCCAGCAGCGTAGATCCTAGCGGAGATACGCAGTATTTT CASSVDPSGDTQYF
. TRBJ2-3 TRBV30 14 . TGTGCCACGGAGGTGAGGGCCGGCACAGATACGCAGTATTTT CATEVRAGTDTQYF
. TRBJ1-6 TRBV6-1 12 once TGTGCCAGCAGTGAAACAAGTAGGCCCCTCCACTTT CASSETSRPLHF
. TRBJ1-1 TRBV2 15 few TGTGCCAGCAGTGAAGTTGGGGGCTTCGGATCTGAAGCTTTCTTT CASSEVGGFGSEAFF
. TRBJ1-2 TRBV6-1 12 . TGTGCCAGCAGTGCCCTCACCTATGGCTACACCTTC CASSALTYGYTF
. TRBJ2-3 TRBV30 14 . TGTGCCTGGAGTAAGCCCGGGAGCACAGATACGCAGTATTTT CAWSKPGSTDTQYF
TRBD1 TRBJ1-1 TRBV10-3 15 few TGTGCCATCAGTCTAGACAGGGGGCTGAACACTGAAGCTTTCTTT CAISLDRGLNTEAFF
. TRBJ2-7 TRBV28 13 . TGTGCCAGCTCCTTGGGGGCGGGGGTCGAGCAGTACTTC CASSLGAGVEQYF
. TRBJ2-6 TRBV5-4 17 . TGTGCCAGCAGCTTGGCAGGACGGAGCTCTGGGGCCAACGTCCTGACTTTC CASSLAGRSSGANVLTF
TRBD2 TRBJ2-2 TRBV5-1 16 . TGCGCCAGCAGCGAGCGGGGGGGCGCGAACACCGGGGAGCTGTTTTTT CASSERGGANTGELFF
. TRBJ2-1 TRBV5-1 12 . TGCGCCAGCAGCTCGGAGGGCAATGAGCAGTTCTTC CASSSEGNEQFF
. TRBJ1-1 TRBV9 14 . TGTGCCAGCAGCGTGACCCAGACGAGCACTGAAGCTTTCTTT CASSVTQTSTEAFF
TRBD2 TRBJ2-1 TRBV6-1 14 . TGTGCCAGCAGTGAAAGTAGGCTAGCGGGCGAGCAGTTCTTC CASSESRLAGEQFF
. TRBJ2-1 TRBV10-3 16 . TGTGCCATCAGTGAGTCAGGGTTCACCCTCTACAATGAGCAGTTCTTC CAISESGFTLYNEQFF
TRBD1 TRBJ1-2 TRBV7-2 16 . TGTGCCAGCAGCTTCGCAGGGGGCCCAACTAACTATGGCTACACCTTC CASSFAGGPTNYGYTF
. TRBJ2-5 TRBV7-2 15 . TGTGCCAGCAGCTTAGCGGGGAATCGTCAAGAGACCCAGTACTTC CASSLAGNRQETQYF
. TRBJ2-7 TRBV18 16 . TGTGCCAGCTCACCCTATTTCCAGCGGGCGAGCTACGAGCAGTACTTC CASSPYFQRASYEQYF
. TRBJ2-1 TRBV5-4 16 . TGTGCCAGCAGCCTTCAGGGGGGGGCCATCTACAATGAGCAGTTCTTC CASSLQGGAIYNEQFF
. TRBJ2-1 TRBV7-9 14 . TGTGCCAGCAGCTTAACGGCGGACTACAATGAGCAGTTCTTC CASSLTADYNEQFF
. TRBJ1-2 TRBV9 16 . TGTGCCAGCAGCCCCGCCTCCGGGACCTCGCCGGCTGGCTACACCTTC CASSPASGTSPAGYTF
. TRBJ2-5 TRBV10-3 15 . TGTGCCATCAGTCCGGGACGGGGGCAACAAGAGACCCAGTACTTC CAISPGRGQQETQYF
. TRBJ1-5 TRBV6-5 13 . TGTGCCAGCAGTTACTCGACCAATCAGCCCCAGCATTTT CASSYSTNQPQHF
. TRBJ2-1 TRBV5-1 11 once TGCGCCAGCAGCCCAGACACAGAGCAGTTCTTC CASSPDTEQFF
. TRBJ1-1 TRBV19 11 . TGTGCCAGTAGTAACCTCGGGCTCGCTTTCTTT CASSNLGLAFF
. TRBJ1-2 TRBV5-4 13 . TGTGCCAGCAGCCCGGACAGCCTGGGAGGCTACACCTTC CASSPDSLGGYTF